This is a list of T cell receptor beta chains from one sample in a study of blood T cell repertoires in COVID-19. Data came from immunoSEQ multiplex PCR; TCRdb stores just in-frame clones and leaves some out. The sample includes 250,000 to 300,000 clones, just over 90% seen only once; the top ten take approximately 2.1%. Sample: peripheral blood. The receptor set was obtained from a woman aged 25 to 39 with COVID-19, enrolled during active disease. The CDR3 runs from the conserved cysteine through the conserved F or W. A D gene is named only where the DNA matches it firmly. The size of a clone is reported for some rows only, either as once, few or many, or as a class for expanded clones.

d_gene: TRBD1; j_gene: TRBJ1-1; v_gene: TRBV6-6; abundance: .; CDR3nt: TGTGCCAGCAGTTACTGGGGAACAGGGGGCACTGAAGCTTTCTTT; CDR3aa: CASSYWGTGGTEAFF
d_gene: .; j_gene: TRBJ2-7; v_gene: TRBV27; abundance: .; CDR3nt: TGTGCCAGCAGTACCCGAAATACTGAGCAGTACTTC; CDR3aa: CASSTRNTEQYF
d_gene: TRBD1; j_gene: TRBJ1-4; v_gene: TRBV5-1; abundance: .; CDR3nt: TGCGCCAGCAGCTTTGCAACAGGGGGTGAAAAACTGTTTTTT; CDR3aa: CASSFATGGEKLFF
d_gene: .; j_gene: TRBJ2-7; v_gene: TRBV21-1; abundance: .; CDR3nt: TGTGCCAGCAGCAAAGCGGGCGAACTGTCGGGGGGGTACTCCTACGAGCAGTACTTC; CDR3aa: CASSKAGELSGGYSYEQYF
d_gene: TRBD1; j_gene: TRBJ1-1; v_gene: TRBV30; abundance: .; CDR3nt: TGTGCCTGGACCCTTGGACAGGGCCGGATCACTGAAGCTTTCTTT; CDR3aa: CAWTLGQGRITEAFF
d_gene: TRBD2; j_gene: TRBJ2-3; v_gene: TRBV4-2; abundance: .; CDR3nt: TGTGCCAGCAGCCAGTCGGGACTAGCGGCCCACAGGACAGATACGCAGTATTTT; CDR3aa: CASSQSGLAAHRTDTQYF
d_gene: TRBD1; j_gene: TRBJ2-7; v_gene: TRBV6-6; abundance: .; CDR3nt: TGTGCCAGCAGTTACCCGGGACAGAACGATTACGAGCAGTACTTC; CDR3aa: CASSYPGQNDYEQYF
d_gene: TRBD1; j_gene: TRBJ2-1; v_gene: TRBV5-8; abundance: .; CDR3nt: TGTGCCAGCTCCCTTACCCCGGACAGGGGGCCCAATGAGCAGTTCTTC; CDR3aa: CASSLTPDRGPNEQFF
d_gene: .; j_gene: TRBJ1-6; v_gene: TRBV11-2; abundance: .; CDR3nt: TGTGCCAGCAGCTTAGCAGGGGTAGCGCCCCTCCACTTT; CDR3aa: CASSLAGVAPLHF
d_gene: .; j_gene: TRBJ2-7; v_gene: TRBV14; abundance: .; CDR3nt: TGTGCCAGCAGCGAAGGGGCCCGGTCCTACGAGCAGTACTTC; CDR3aa: CASSEGARSYEQYF
d_gene: TRBD1; j_gene: TRBJ1-1; v_gene: TRBV10-2; abundance: .; CDR3nt: TGCGCCAGCATGGTTGACAGGGATGTCACTGAAGCTTTCTTT; CDR3aa: CASMVDRDVTEAFF
d_gene: .; j_gene: TRBJ1-1; v_gene: TRBV30; abundance: .; CDR3nt: TGTGCCTGGGCTCGAACAGGGACTGAAGCTTTCTTT; CDR3aa: CAWARTGTEAFF
d_gene: .; j_gene: TRBJ1-2; v_gene: TRBV27; abundance: .; CDR3nt: TGTGCCAGCAGTTTCGCGTCTAACTATGGCTACACCTTC; CDR3aa: CASSFASNYGYTF
d_gene: TRBD1; j_gene: TRBJ1-5; v_gene: TRBV6-6; abundance: once; CDR3nt: TGTGCCATCCGGGACAGGGTAGGTCAGCCCCAGCATTTT; CDR3aa: CAIRDRVGQPQHF
d_gene: .; j_gene: TRBJ2-5; v_gene: TRBV29-1; abundance: .; CDR3nt: TGCAGCGAGGAGGTTGTAGGGACCCAGTACTTC; CDR3aa: CSEEVVGTQYF
d_gene: .; j_gene: TRBJ1-4; v_gene: TRBV7-9; abundance: once; CDR3nt: TGTGCCAGCAGCTTAGAGAGAGACAGTGCAACTAATGAAAAACTGTTTTTT; CDR3aa: CASSLERDSATNEKLFF
d_gene: TRBD2; j_gene: TRBJ2-7; v_gene: TRBV9; abundance: .; CDR3nt: TGTGCCAGCAGCGTAAGAGCGGGAGAGTCCTACGAGCAGTACTTC; CDR3aa: CASSVRAGESYEQYF
d_gene: .; j_gene: TRBJ2-2; v_gene: TRBV2; abundance: once; CDR3nt: TGTGCCAGCAGTCCCGACAGGAACACCGGGGAGCTGTTTTTT; CDR3aa: CASSPDRNTGELFF
d_gene: .; j_gene: TRBJ2-1; v_gene: TRBV6-5; abundance: .; CDR3nt: TGTGCCAGCAGCGACTTGGCGGGTAATGAGCAGTTCTTC; CDR3aa: CASSDLAGNEQFF
d_gene: TRBD1; j_gene: TRBJ2-5; v_gene: TRBV2; abundance: .; CDR3nt: TGTGCCAGCAGCGAACAGGGGGCGCGAGAGACCCAGTACTTC; CDR3aa: CASSEQGARETQYF
d_gene: .; j_gene: TRBJ2-7; v_gene: TRBV2; abundance: few; CDR3nt: TGTGCCAGCAGTGTGTGGGGGCCCGACGAGCAGTACTTC; CDR3aa: CASSVWGPDEQYF
d_gene: TRBD1; j_gene: TRBJ1-2; v_gene: TRBV30; abundance: .; CDR3nt: TGTGCCTGGCAACCGGGACAGGGGGACTATGGCTACACCTTC; CDR3aa: CAWQPGQGDYGYTF
d_gene: TRBD2; j_gene: TRBJ2-2; v_gene: TRBV11-2; abundance: .; CDR3nt: TGTGCCAGCAGACGCCCCGGGACTAAGAACACCGGGGAGCTGTTTTTT; CDR3aa: CASRRPGTKNTGELFF
d_gene: TRBD1; j_gene: TRBJ2-3; v_gene: TRBV10-3; abundance: .; CDR3nt: TGTGCCATCAGTGAGTCGGACAGGGGCCGCACAGATACGCAGTATTTT; CDR3aa: CAISESDRGRTDTQYF
d_gene: .; j_gene: TRBJ2-1; v_gene: TRBV2; abundance: .; CDR3nt: TGTGCCAGCAGTCAAGGGCGCGGCCTAGAGCAGTTCTTC; CDR3aa: CASSQGRGLEQFF
d_gene: TRBD1; j_gene: TRBJ2-5; v_gene: TRBV11-2; abundance: .; CDR3nt: TGTGCCAGCAGCTTAGGCAGGGGGCTGGAGACCCAGTACTTC; CDR3aa: CASSLGRGLETQYF
d_gene: TRBD2; j_gene: TRBJ2-1; v_gene: TRBV15; abundance: .; CDR3nt: TGTGCCACCAGCAGAGAATCGTCGGGGACTAGCGGGAGGACGGCTGAGCAGTTCTTC; CDR3aa: CATSRESSGTSGRTAEQFF
d_gene: TRBD1; j_gene: TRBJ2-7; v_gene: TRBV27; abundance: many; CDR3nt: TGTGCCAGCAGTCCGACAGGGTCGAACGCCGAGCAGTACTTC; CDR3aa: CASSPTGSNAEQYF
d_gene: TRBD2; j_gene: TRBJ2-3; v_gene: TRBV7-3; abundance: .; CDR3nt: TGTGCCAGCAGTTCCCTAGCGGGGAGTACGGCAGATACGCAGTATTTT; CDR3aa: CASSSLAGSTADTQYF
d_gene: .; j_gene: TRBJ1-2; v_gene: TRBV5-4; abundance: .; CDR3nt: TGTGCCAGCAGCTCAAAGCAGGGGAACTATGGCTACACCTTC; CDR3aa: CASSSKQGNYGYTF
d_gene: TRBD1; j_gene: TRBJ1-5; v_gene: TRBV6-5; abundance: once; CDR3nt: TGTGCCAGCAGGCTGGACAGGGGATCTCAGCCCCAGCATTTT; CDR3aa: CASRLDRGSQPQHF
d_gene: .; j_gene: TRBJ1-1; v_gene: TRBV19; abundance: .; CDR3nt: TGTGCCAGTAGTAATGTAAAGGGGGTTGAAGCTTTCTTT; CDR3aa: CASSNVKGVEAFF
d_gene: .; j_gene: TRBJ1-1; v_gene: TRBV29-1; abundance: .; CDR3nt: TGCAGCGTTTTGGGGGCCCACCTTGAAGCTTTCTTT; CDR3aa: CSVLGAHLEAFF
d_gene: .; j_gene: TRBJ2-1; v_gene: TRBV28; abundance: .; CDR3nt: TGTGCCAGCAGCCGACTGTTGAGCTCCTACAATGAGCAGTTCTTC; CDR3aa: CASSRLLSSYNEQFF
d_gene: .; j_gene: TRBJ1-2; v_gene: TRBV3-1/TRBV3-2; abundance: .; CDR3nt: TGTGCCAGCAGCCAAGGGCGAGGTAGGGGTGGCTACACCTTC; CDR3aa: CASSQGRGRGGYTF
d_gene: TRBD1; j_gene: TRBJ1-3; v_gene: TRBV5-4; abundance: once; CDR3nt: TGTGCCAGCAGCTTAGGGACAGAGAGAAACACCATATATTTT; CDR3aa: CASSLGTERNTIYF
d_gene: .; j_gene: TRBJ2-7; v_gene: TRBV25-1; abundance: .; CDR3nt: TGTGCCATCACCCAACGGGAGCAGTACTTC; CDR3aa: CAITQREQYF
d_gene: .; j_gene: TRBJ1-4; v_gene: TRBV16; abundance: .; CDR3nt: TGTGCCAGCAGCCCCCGGGACGGGGGAGAAAAACTGTTTTTT; CDR3aa: CASSPRDGGEKLFF
d_gene: .; j_gene: TRBJ1-5; v_gene: TRBV7-8; abundance: .; CDR3nt: TGTGCCAGCAGCTCCACGGGACGGACTAATAGCAATCAGCCCCAGCATTTT; CDR3aa: CASSSTGRTNSNQPQHF
d_gene: TRBD2; j_gene: TRBJ2-1; v_gene: TRBV19; abundance: once; CDR3nt: TGTGCCAGTAGTATAATTATAGCGGGAGGCAACTCCTACAATGAGCAGTTCTTC; CDR3aa: CASSIIIAGGNSYNEQFF